This T cell receptor beta chain was documented in a study of cytomegalovirus exposure and HLA in healthy donors (dated by TCRdb to 2016 to 2017). At the level of the whole study: An earlier analysis of approximately 600 of the donors reported roughly 300 Gb of sequence data and 120 million or so unique TCR beta sequences from about 179 million T cells. A later genetic analysis used genome-wide SNP genotypes for about 60% of the roughly 670 donors, treating that subset as a discovery cohort. In addition to the first cohort of 500 to 850 subjects, a separate validation cohort of 100 to 150 different subjects was used. Among about 400 genotyped donors of the cohort, an average of around 250,000 unique TCR beta nucleotide sequences was sequenced per donor, of which about 20% were non-productive. Every discovery cohort repertoire had been produced on one sequencing platform. To decide whether each TCR beta V gene segment behaved as functional or pseudogenic, an earlier analysis of over 500 of the donors relied on high-throughput TCR beta sequencing. The number of donors typed differed by locus, with 629-630 for A, B, C, DRB1 and DQB1, more than 500 for DQA1, nearly 610 for DPA1, and approximately 470 for DPB1. To predict cytomegalovirus infection status, the study brought together high-throughput TCR immunosequencing, statistical association of individual TCRs with disease status, and machine learning. Donor age, sex, ethnicity and CMV serostatus were collected together with the repertoire data. The study aimed to test whether cataloging public T cell receptors could reveal signatures of past pathogen exposure. Five DR-DQ haplotypes were handled as single units for association and clustering, since linkage in the cohort was strong. An early release that covered about 600 HLA-typed donors contained approximately 320 gigabases of sequencing data and about 93 million unique TCR sequences. Class I and class II HLA loci were covered by the typing at four-digit resolution. Of the approximately 400 genotyped donors, more than 75% were placed in the genetic ancestry cluster associated with self-reported Caucasian donors. The study used immunosequencing to profile the T cell repertoires of approximately 630 subjects and linked those repertoires to cytomegalovirus serostatus. A later analysis re-analyzed previously published TCR beta repertoires from 500 to 700 donors and added high-resolution HLA genotyping to study TCR occurrence patterns. Rather than drawing on any new phenotypic data, the later analysis identified candidate immune exposures from TCR beta sequences and the way those sequences occurred across donors. What the study reported, not specific to this receptor: CMV serostatus was the only immune exposure information available for the cohort. In vitro tests confirmed that a few of the cytomegalovirus-associated TCR beta chains recognize cytomegalovirus antigens. A later analysis found that TCR association rates varied across HLA loci, with DRB1 alleles showing the most associated TCRs and HLA-C alleles the fewest. The study gave a list of over 150 TCR beta chains associated with cytomegalovirus. An earlier analysis of 587 of the donors showed that most TCR beta V segments appeared in productive rearrangements either about 87% or about 30% of the time, which broadly matched IMGT annotations. A cluster of highly shared sequence variants was judged likely to represent a technical artifact of the sequencing pipeline. A further reported finding was that TCR beta sequences accurately predicted the HLA-A and HLA-B alleles for most subjects in the first cohort. In a later analysis, HLA-associated TCR beta chains showed more clonal expansion and lower generation probabilities than non-associated chains that were equally common. About 17 rarely observed V segments, including chromosome 9 orphons, were excluded from the earlier analysis of approximately 500 of the donors because counts were too low. In this cohort, only TCR beta chains were sequenced, and detectable features were limited by the absence of alpha or paired-chain data. The classifier was reported to diagnose cytomegalovirus status with high specificity and sensitivity in both the original and validation cohorts. Linkage disequilibrium might explain the correlated functional status among segregating V segments, but an unknown experimental factor could not be excluded. At a false discovery rate of 0.05, a later analysis linked fewer than 20,000 TCR beta sequences to specific HLA alleles. In a later analysis, several top co-occurrence clusters were reported to appear linked to parvovirus B19, influenza, CMV and Epstein-Barr virus. Because some donors lacked HLA typing at each locus, the association tests relied only on the typed subset. According to a later genetic analysis, donors in an Asian-associated ancestry cluster had fewer N-insertions in productive TCRs than the approximately 630-donor mean. An association between a missense DCLRE1C variant and V-gene and J-gene trimming of TCR beta chains was found in a later genetic analysis and replicated in an independent cohort. A later analysis found that most CMV-associated TCR beta chains appeared HLA-restricted, with HLA associations seemingly driven largely by CMV exposure. Roughly uniform sequencing depth across donors was assumed in presence/absence analyses, although this assumption may not hold. While some public TCRs were present in many individuals, most TCR sequences turned up only very rarely across donors. It was suggested by the authors that the approach could potentially be generalized to other disease states and immunological phenotypes. Strong co-occurrence of HLA alleles, especially DR and DQ, made assigning TCR associations to individual alleles difficult.

About this clone itself: The antigen it binds to is not known. No base-level quality is on record; no much larger clone is a single base apart.

The library was generated by the immunoSEQ multiplex PCR assay. A mixture of 60 forward primers for TCR Vbeta segments and 13 reverse primers for TCR Jbeta segments was used in the multiplex PCR. The CDR3 region of rearranged TCR beta genes was amplified from genomic DNA by a multiplex PCR assay. On the Illumina HiSeq System, the amplified TCR beta libraries were sequenced as 87-base-pair reads. The original pipeline was this. Across the roughly 670 repertoires, a later analysis counted 80 million or so unique TCR beta chains, some 11 million of which were shared by at least two donors. A nearest-neighbor algorithm error-corrected the raw reads and collapsed the reads into unique sequences, merging closely related sequences to remove PCR and sequencing errors. V, D and J gene segments were assigned by aligning CDR3 sequences to IMGT reference sequences. For a sequence to be retained, at least a six-nucleotide match to both a V gene segment and a J gene segment was required. Rearrangements were called productive when the CDR3 lacked stop codons and stayed in frame with V and J; all others were non-productive. CDR3 was defined according to IMGT convention as the region running from the second conserved V-encoded cysteine to the conserved J-encoded phenylalanine. Sequences without an unambiguous match to a single V gene segment were excluded from the earlier analysis of 450 to 750 of the donors. An earlier analysis of approximately 590 of the donors called V segments functional above 56.7% productive rearrangements and segregating when the between-donor standard deviation exceeded 5%. A statistical classification framework was built for diagnosing cytomegalovirus status from the catalog of TCR beta chain sequences. V and J gene assignment, in a later analysis, came from comparing TCR nucleotide sequences with IMGT/GENE-DB human TR gene sequences. The TCRdist pipeline was used in a later analysis to assign CDR3 sequences and most-parsimonious VDJ recombination scenarios. A later analysis defined each TCR beta chain by its CDR3 amino acid sequence plus V-gene family, and excluded reads lacking a unique V-gene family. To address suspected cross-contamination and a sequencing artifact, a later analysis removed approximately 590 highly shared, low-generation-probability nucleotide sequences. In a later analysis, a clonal expansion index was calculated for each public chain from normalized within-repertoire ranks of inferred template counts. In a later analysis, generation probabilities were computed with a VDJ recombination model fitted to out-of-frame rearrangements, and the resulting probabilities were checked against IGoR. Hypergeometric tests were used in a later analysis to score TCR-TCR, TCR-HLA and TCR-CMV co-occurrence, with a repertoire-size bias correction applied to the TCR pairs. To estimate false discovery rates, a later analysis permuted the HLA or CMV assignments 20 times. In a later analysis, co-occurring TCRs were grouped using DBSCAN, and TCRdist sequence similarity was added for clustering within HLA-allele-positive subsets. Repertoires with fewer than 30,000 or more than 120,000 public chains were left out of co-occurrence clustering, as were a few repertoires with anomalous nucleotide sharing. What TCRdb holds here is the immuneACCESS table cut down to in-frame rearrangements. Part of the clones is not present; checked against another copy, under half of the missing clones reflect an unresolved V gene, and the others are unexplained. The V and J calls and clone size are taken from that table; D and trimming were inferred from the DNA. The sample contains under 55,000 clones, around 72% of them found a single time. The ten largest account for about 3% of the sample.

The cohort consisted of 650 to 700 healthy bone marrow donors. All cohort members were sampled while nominally healthy, although unrecorded immune exposures were likely present. The donor tested CMV seronegative and was one of the 352 seronegative cohort members. A peripheral blood sample was collected from each donor, and TCR beta sequencing was performed on peripheral blood mononuclear cells. Genomic DNA was extracted from the blood cell samples with the Qiagen DNeasy Blood Extraction Kit. Sequencing was carried out using PBMCs. The clonotype originates from a man aged 18 to 35 in good health and CMV-seronegative.

The CDR3 amino acid sequence is: CASSLVLGGYEQYF. The DNA is as follows: TGCGCCAGCAGCTTGGTGCTAGGGGGCTACGAGCAGTACTTC. This chain is built from TRBV5-1 and TRBJ2-7; TRBD1 is a possible D gene, resting on 6 matching bases. V lost 0 bases and J lost 3 bases; the stretch between them is 10 bases long. CDR1 SGHRS and CDR2 YFSETQ are derived from the germline V gene. The CDR3 runs 14 residues from the cysteine to the phenylalanine. The only DNA kept is the CDR3, 42 bases in frame from the first base.